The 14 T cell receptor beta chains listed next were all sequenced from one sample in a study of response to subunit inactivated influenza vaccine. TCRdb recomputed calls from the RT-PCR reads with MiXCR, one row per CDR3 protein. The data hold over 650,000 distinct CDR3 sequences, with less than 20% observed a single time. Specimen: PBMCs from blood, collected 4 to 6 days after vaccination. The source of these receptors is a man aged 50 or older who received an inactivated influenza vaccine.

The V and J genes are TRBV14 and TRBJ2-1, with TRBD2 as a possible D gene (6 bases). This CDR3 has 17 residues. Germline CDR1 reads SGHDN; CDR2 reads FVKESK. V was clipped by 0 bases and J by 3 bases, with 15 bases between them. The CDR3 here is CASSQDWLAQHYNEQFF. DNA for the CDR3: TGTGCCAGCAGCCAAGACTGGCTAGCGCAACACTACAATGAGCAGTTCTTC.

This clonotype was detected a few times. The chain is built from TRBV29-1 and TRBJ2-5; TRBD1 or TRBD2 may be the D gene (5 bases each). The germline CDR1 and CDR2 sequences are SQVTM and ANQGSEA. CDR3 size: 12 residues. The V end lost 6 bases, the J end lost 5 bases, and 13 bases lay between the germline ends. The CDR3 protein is CSVAGWGETQYF. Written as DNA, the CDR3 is TGCAGCGTGGCAGGGTGGGGGGAGACCCAGTACTTC.

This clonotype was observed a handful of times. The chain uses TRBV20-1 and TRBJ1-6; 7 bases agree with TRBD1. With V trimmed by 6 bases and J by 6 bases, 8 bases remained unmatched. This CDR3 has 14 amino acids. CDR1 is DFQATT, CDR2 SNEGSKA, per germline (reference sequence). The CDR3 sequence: CSARPGTVNSPLHF. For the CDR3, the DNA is TGCAGTGCCAGGCCTGGGACAGTTAATTCACCCCTCCACTTT.

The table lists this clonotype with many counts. CDR3 DNA: TGCAGTGCTAGTTCGCCCCGAGTTACCTACGAGCAGTACTTC. Translating gives CSASSPRVTYEQYF. J is TRBJ2-7 and V is TRBV20-1; D gene unclear. V was clipped by 3 bases and J by 2 bases, with 14 bases between them. CDR3 length: 14 residues. Germline V gives CDR1 DFQATT, CDR2 SNEGSKA (reference sequence).

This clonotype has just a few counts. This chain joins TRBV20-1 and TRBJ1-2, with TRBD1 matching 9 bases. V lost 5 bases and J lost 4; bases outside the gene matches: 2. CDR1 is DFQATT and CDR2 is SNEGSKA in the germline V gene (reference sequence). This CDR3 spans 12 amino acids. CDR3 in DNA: TGCAGTGCTCAGGGACAGGGCTATGGCTACACCTTC. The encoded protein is CSAQGQGYGYTF.

The CDR3 loop is CASSPPDREVYEQYF. The CDR3 DNA sequence: TGTGCCAGCAGTCCACCGGACAGGGAGGTATACGAGCAGTACTTC. The gene calls are TRBV28 and TRBJ2-7, with TRBD1 matching over 8 bases. J lost 4 bases, V lost 5 bases, and 10 bases had no gene match. Per germline, CDR1 MDHEN and CDR2 SYDVKM. The CDR3 has 15 amino acids.

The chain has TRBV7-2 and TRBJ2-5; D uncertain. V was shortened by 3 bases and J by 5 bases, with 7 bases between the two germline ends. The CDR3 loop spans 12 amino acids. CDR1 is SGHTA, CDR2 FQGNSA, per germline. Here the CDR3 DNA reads TGTGCCAGCAGCTTCCAGTTGGAGACCCAGTACTTC. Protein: CASSFQLETQYF.

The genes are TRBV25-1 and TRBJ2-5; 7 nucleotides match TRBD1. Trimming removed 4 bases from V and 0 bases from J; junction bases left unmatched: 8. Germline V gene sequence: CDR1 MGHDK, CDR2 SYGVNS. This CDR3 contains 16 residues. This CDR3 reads CASSADRPLYQETQYF. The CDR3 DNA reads TGTGCCAGCAGTGCGGACAGGCCGCTTTACCAAGAGACCCAGTACTTC.

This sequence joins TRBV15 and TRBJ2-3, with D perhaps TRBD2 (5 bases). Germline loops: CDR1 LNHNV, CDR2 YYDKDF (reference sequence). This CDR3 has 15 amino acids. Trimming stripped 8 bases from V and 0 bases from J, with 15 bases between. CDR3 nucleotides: TGTGCCACCTCTATAGGAGGACTTAGCACAGATACGCAGTATTTT. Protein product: CATSIGGLSTDTQYF.

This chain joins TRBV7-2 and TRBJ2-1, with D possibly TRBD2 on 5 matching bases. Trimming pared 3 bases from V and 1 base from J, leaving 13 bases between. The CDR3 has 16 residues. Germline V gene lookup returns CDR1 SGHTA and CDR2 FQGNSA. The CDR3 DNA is TGTGCCAGCAGCTTGGGCGGGTGGGGTTCCTACAATGAGCAGTTCTTC. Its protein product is CASSLGGWGSYNEQFF.

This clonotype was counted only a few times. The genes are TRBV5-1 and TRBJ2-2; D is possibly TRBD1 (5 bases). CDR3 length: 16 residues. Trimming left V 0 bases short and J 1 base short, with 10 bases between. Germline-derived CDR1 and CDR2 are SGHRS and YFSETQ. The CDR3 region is CASSLEGAWNTGELFF. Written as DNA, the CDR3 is TGCGCCAGCAGCTTGGAAGGGGCGTGGAACACCGGGGAGCTGTTTTTT.

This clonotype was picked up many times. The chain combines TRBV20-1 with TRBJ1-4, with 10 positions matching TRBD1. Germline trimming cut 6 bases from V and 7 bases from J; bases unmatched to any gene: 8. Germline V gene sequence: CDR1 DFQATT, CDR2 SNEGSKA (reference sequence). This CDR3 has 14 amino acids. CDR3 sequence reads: CSAIAGTGVEKLFF. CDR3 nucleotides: TGCAGTGCCATCGCCGGGACAGGGGTTGAAAAACTGTTTTTT.

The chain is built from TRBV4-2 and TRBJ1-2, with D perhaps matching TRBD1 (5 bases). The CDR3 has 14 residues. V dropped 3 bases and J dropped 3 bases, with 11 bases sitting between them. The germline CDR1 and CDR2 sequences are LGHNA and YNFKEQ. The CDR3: CASSQPGFDYGYTF. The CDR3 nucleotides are TGTGCCAGCAGCCAGCCAGGGTTTGACTATGGCTACACCTTC.

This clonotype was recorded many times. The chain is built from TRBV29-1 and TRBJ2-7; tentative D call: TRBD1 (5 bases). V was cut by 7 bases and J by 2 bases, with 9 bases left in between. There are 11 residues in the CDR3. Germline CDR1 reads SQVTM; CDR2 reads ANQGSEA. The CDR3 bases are TGCAGCGCAAGACAGACCTACGAGCAGTACTTC. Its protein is CSARQTYEQYF.